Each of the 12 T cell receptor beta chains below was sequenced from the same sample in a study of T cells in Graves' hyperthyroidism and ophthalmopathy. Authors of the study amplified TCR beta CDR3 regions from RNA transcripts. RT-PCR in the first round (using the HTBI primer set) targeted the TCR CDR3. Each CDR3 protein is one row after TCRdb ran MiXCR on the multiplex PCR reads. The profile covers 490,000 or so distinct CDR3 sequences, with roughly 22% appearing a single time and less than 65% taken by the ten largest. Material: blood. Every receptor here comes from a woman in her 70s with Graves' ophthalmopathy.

CDR3 amino acids: CASSLEGWGRGTEAFF. CDR3 nucleotide sequence: TGCGCCAGCAGCTTGGAGGGATGGGGCAGGGGCACTGAAGCTTTCTTT. The rearrangement joins TRBV5-1 to TRBJ1-1, with D perhaps matching TRBD1 (6 bases). This CDR3 spans 16 amino acids. Germline values: CDR1 SGHRS, CDR2 YFSETQ. Trimming pared 0 bases from V and 4 bases from J, leaving 16 bases between.

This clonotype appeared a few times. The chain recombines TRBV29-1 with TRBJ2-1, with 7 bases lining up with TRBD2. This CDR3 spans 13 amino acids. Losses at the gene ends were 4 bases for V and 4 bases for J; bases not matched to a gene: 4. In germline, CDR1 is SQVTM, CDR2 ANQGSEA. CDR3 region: CSVGTSKYNEQFF. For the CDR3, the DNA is TGCAGCGTTGGGACTAGTAAGTACAATGAGCAGTTCTTC.

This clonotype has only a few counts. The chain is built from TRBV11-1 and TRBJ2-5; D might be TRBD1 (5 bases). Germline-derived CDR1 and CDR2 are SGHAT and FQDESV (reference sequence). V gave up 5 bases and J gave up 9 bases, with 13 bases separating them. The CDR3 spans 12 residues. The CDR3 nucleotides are TGTGCCAGCAGCGCTAGGGGTCCAGCCCAGTACTTC. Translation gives CASSARGPAQYF.

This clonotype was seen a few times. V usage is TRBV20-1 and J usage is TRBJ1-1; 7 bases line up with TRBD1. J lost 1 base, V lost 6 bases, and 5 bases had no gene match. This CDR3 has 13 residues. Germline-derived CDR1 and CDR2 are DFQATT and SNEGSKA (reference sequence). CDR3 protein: CSAWPGGNTEAFF. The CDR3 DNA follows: TGCAGTGCCTGGCCAGGGGGGAACACTGAAGCTTTCTTT.

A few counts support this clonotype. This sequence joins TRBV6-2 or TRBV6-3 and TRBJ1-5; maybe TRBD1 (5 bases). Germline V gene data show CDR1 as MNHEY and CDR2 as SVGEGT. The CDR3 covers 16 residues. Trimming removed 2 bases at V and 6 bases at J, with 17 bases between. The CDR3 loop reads CASSYRDGVRGQPQHF. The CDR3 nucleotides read TGTGCCAGCAGTTACCGGGACGGGGTACGAGGTCAGCCCCAGCATTTT.

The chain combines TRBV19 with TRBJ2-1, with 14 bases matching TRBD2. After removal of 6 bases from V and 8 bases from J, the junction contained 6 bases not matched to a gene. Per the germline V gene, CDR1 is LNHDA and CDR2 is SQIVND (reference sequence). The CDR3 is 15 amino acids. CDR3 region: CASSPGLAGAYEQFF. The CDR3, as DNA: TGTGCCAGTAGCCCGGGACTAGCGGGAGCATATGAGCAGTTCTTC.

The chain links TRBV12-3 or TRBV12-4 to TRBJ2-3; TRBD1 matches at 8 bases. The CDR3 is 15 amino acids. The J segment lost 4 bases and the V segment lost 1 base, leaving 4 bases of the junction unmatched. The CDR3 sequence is CASSLGARGPDTQYF. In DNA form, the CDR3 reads TGTGCCAGCAGTTTAGGGGCCAGGGGGCCAGATACGCAGTATTTT.

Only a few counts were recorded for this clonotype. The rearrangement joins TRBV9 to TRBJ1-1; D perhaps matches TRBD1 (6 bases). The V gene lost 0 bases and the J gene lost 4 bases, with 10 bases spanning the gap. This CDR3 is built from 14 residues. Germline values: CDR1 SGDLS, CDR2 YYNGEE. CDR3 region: CASSVGGARTEAFF. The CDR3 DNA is TGTGCCAGCAGCGTAGGGGGGGCTCGCACTGAAGCTTTCTTT.

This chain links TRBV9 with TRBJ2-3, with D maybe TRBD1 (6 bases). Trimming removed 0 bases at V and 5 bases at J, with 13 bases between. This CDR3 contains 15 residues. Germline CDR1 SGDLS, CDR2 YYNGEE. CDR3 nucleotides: TGTGCCAGCAGCGTAGCCATAGGGGGAATAGATACGCAGTATTTT. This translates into CASSVAIGGIDTQYF.

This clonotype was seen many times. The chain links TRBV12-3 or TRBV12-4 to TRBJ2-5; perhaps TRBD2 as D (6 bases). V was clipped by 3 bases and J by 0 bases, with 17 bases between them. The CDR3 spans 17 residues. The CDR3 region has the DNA TGTGCCAGCAGTTTGCTTGGGGGGTTAGAAAACCAAGAGACCCAGTACTTC. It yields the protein CASSLLGGLENQETQYF.

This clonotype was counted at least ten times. CDR3 bases: TGTGCCAGCAGTTCCCTAGCGGGGGAGGGGGAGACCCAGTACTTC. Its protein is CASSSLAGEGETQYF. The V gene is TRBV5-6, the J gene TRBJ2-5, with 10 bases that match TRBD2. Germline loops: CDR1 SGHDT, CDR2 YYEEEE. This CDR3 has 15 residues. Trimming took 5 bases from V and 5 from J; bases not matched to a gene: 9.

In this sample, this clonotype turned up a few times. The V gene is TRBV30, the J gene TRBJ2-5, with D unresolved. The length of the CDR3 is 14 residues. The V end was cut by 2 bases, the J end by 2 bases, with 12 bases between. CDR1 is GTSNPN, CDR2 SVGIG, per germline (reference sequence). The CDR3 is CAWSRFGIQETQYF. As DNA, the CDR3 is TGTGCCTGGAGTCGTTTCGGCATACAAGAGACCCAGTACTTC.